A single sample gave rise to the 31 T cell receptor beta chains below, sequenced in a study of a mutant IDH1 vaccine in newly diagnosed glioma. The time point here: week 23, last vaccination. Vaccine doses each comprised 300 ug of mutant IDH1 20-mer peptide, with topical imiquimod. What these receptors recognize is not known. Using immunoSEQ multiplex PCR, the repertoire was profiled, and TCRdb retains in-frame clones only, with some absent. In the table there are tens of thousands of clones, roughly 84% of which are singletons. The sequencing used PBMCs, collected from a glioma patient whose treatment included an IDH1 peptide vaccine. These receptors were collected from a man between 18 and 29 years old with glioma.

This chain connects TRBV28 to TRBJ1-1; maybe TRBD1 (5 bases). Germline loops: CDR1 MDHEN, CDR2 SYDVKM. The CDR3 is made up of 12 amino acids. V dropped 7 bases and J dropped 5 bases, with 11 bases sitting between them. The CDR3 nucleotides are TGTGCCAGCACCCCCCGGGGGACTGAAGCTTTCTTT. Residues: CASTPRGTEAFF. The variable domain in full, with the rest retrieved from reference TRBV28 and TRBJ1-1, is DVKVTQSSRYLVKRTGEKVFLECVQDMDHENMFWYRQDPGLGLRLIYFSYDVKMKEKGDIPEGYSVSREKKERFSLILESASTNQTSMYLCASTPRGTEAFFGQGTRLTVV.

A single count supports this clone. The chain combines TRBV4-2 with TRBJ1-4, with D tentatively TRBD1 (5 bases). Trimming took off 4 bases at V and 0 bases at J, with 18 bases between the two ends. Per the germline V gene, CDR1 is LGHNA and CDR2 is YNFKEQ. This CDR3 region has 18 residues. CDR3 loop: CASSRDLTPTSTNEKLFF. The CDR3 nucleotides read TGTGCCAGCAGCCGGGACTTGACCCCGACCTCAACTAATGAAAAACTGTTTTTT.

CDR3: CASSNRGGTTYEQYF. In DNA form, the CDR3 reads TGTGCCAGTAGTAATCGAGGGGGGACTACCTACGAGCAGTACTTC. The J gene is TRBJ2-7, the V gene TRBV19; TRBD2 is a possible D gene (7 bases). CDR3 length: 15 amino acids. Trimming pared 4 bases from V and 2 bases from J, leaving 15 bases between. Germline values: CDR1 LNHDA, CDR2 SQIVND (reference sequence).

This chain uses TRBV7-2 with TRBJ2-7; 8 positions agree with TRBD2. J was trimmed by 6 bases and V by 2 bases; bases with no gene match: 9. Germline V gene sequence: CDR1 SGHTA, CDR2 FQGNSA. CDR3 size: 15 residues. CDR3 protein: CASSLSIGRALEQYF. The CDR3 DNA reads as TGTGCCAGCAGCTTATCGATCGGGAGGGCCCTCGAGCAGTACTTC.

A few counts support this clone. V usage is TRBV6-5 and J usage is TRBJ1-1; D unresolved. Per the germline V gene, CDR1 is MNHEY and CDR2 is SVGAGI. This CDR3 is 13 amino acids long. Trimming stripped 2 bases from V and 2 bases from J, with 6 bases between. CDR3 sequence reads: CASSYRGNTEAFF. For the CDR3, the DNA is TGTGCCAGCAGTTACCGGGGTAACACTGAAGCTTTCTTT.

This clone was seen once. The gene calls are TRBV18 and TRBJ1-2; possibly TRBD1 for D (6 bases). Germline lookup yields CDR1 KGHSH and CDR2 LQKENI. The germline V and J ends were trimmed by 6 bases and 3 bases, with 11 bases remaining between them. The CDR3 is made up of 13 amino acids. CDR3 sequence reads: CASSDTGYYGYTF. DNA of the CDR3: TGTGCCAGCTCGGACACAGGGTACTATGGCTACACCTTC.

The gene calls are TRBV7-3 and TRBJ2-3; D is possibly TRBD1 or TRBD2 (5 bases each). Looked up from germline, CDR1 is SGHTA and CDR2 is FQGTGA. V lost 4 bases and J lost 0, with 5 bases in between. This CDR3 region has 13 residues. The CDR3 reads CASSWDSTDTQYF. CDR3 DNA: TGTGCCAGCAGCTGGGACAGCACAGATACGCAGTATTTT.

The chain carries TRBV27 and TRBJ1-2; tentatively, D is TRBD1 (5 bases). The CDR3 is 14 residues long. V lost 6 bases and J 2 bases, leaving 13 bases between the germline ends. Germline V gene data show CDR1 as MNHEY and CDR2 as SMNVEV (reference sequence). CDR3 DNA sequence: TGTGCCAGCAGAGTTTCCGACAGCAACTATGGCTACACCTTC. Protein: CASRVSDSNYGYTF.

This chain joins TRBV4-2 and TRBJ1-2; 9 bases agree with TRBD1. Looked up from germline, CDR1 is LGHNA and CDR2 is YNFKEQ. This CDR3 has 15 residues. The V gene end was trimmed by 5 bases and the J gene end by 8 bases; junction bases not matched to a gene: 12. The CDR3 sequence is CASSFPGQGSVGYTF. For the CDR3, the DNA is TGTGCCAGCAGCTTTCCGGGACAGGGATCTGTGGGCTACACCTTC.

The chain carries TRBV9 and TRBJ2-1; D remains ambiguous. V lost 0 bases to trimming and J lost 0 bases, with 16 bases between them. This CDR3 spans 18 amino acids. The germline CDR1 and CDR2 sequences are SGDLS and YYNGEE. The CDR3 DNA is TGTGCCAGCAGCGTAGACCAAGCGAGGACCTACTCCTACAATGAGCAGTTCTTC. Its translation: CASSVDQARTYSYNEQFF.

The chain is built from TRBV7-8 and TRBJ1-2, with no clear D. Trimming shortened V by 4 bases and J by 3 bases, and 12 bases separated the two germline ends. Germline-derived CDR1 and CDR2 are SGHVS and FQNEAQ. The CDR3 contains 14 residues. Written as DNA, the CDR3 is TGTGCCAGCAGCTCATCGACCCGGGACTATGGCTACACCTTC. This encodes CASSSSTRDYGYTF. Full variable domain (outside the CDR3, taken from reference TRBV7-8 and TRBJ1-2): GAGVSQSPRYKVAKRGQDVALRCDPISGHVSLFWYQQALGQGPEFLTYFQNEAQLDKSGLPSDRFFAERPEGSVSTLKIQRTQQEDSAVYLCASSSSTRDYGYTFGSGTRLTVV.

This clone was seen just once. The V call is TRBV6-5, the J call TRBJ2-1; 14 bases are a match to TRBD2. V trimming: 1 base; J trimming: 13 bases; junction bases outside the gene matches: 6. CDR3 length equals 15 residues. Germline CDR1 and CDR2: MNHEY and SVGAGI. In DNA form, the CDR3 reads TGTGCCAGCAGTTACTATGGACTAGCGGGAGGTCGACAGTTCTTC. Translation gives CASSYYGLAGGRQFF.

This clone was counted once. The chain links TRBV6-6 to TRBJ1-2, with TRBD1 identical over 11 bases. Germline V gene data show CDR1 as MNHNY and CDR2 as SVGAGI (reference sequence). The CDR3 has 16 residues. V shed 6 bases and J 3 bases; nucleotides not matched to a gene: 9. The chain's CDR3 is CASRPDRGRADYGYTF. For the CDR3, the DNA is TGTGCCAGCAGACCGGACAGGGGGCGTGCGGACTATGGCTACACCTTC.

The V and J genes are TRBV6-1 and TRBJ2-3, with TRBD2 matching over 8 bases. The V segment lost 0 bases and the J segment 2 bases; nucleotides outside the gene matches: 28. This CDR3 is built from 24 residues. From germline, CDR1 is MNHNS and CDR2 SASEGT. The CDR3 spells CASSEAHQFLFNGGARDNTDTQYF. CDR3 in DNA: TGTGCCAGCAGTGAAGCGCATCAGTTCCTTTTTAACGGGGGGGCCCGGGATAACACAGATACGCAGTATTTT.

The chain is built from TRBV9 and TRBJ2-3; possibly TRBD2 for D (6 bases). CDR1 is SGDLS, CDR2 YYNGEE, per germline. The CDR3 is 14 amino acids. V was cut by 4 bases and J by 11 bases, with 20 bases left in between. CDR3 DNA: TGTGCCAGCAGCACCGGGGACTCTTCCTCCAGGCAGTATTTT. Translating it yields CASSTGDSSSRQYF. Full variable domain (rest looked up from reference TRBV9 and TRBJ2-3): DSGVTQTPKHLITATGQRVTLRCSPRSGDLSVYWYQQSLDQGLQFLIQYYNGEERAKGNILERFSAQQFPDLHSELNLSSLELGDSALYFCASSTGDSSSRQYFGPGTRLTVL.

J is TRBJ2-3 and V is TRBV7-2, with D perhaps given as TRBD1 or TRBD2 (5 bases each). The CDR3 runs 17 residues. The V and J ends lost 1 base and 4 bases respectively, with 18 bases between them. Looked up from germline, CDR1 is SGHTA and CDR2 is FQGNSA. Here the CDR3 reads CASSLVGSYSGPDTQYF. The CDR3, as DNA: TGTGCCAGCAGCTTAGTGGGCAGCTACTCGGGGCCAGATACGCAGTATTTT.

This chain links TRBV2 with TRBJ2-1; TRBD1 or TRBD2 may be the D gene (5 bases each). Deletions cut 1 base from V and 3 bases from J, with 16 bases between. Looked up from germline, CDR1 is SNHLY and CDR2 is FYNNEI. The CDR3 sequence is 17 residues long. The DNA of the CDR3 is TGTGCCAGCAGTGAAGTTAGAACCCGGGACGGCTACAATGAGCAGTTCTTC. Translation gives CASSEVRTRDGYNEQFF.

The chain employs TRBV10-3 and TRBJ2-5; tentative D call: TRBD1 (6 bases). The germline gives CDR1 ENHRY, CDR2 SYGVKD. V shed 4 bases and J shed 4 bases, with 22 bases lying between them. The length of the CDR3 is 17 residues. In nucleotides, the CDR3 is TGTGCCATCAGTGGCGAGAGGGGGATACATGGCAGAGAGACCCAGTACTTC. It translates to CAISGERGIHGRETQYF.

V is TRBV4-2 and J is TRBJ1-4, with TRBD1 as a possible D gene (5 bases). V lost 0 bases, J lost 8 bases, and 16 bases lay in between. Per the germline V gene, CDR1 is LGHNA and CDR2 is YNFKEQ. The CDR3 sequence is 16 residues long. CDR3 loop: CASSQDPSGTEEKLFF. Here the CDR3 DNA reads TGTGCCAGCAGCCAAGACCCCTCGGGGACGGAAGAAAAACTGTTTTTT.

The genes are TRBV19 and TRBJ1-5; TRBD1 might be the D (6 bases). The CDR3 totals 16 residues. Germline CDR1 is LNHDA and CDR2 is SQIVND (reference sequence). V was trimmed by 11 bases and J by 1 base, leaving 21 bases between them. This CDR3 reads CASSQGGARSNQPQHF. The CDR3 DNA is TGTGCCTCCTCACAAGGGGGGGCGCGAAGCAATCAGCCCCAGCATTTT.

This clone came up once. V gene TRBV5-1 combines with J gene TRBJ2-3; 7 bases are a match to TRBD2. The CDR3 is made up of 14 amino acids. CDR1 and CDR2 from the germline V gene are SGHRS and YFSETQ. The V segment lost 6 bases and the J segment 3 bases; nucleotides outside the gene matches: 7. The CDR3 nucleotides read TGCGCCAGCACCTCGGGGGGAGGGACAGATACGCAGTATTTT. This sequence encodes CASTSGGGTDTQYF.

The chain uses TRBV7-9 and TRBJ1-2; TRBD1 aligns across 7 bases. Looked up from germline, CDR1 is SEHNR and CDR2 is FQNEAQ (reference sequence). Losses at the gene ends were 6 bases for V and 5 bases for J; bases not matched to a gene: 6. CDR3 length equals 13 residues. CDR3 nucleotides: TGTGCCAGCAGATCCGGGACAGAATATGGCTACACCTTC. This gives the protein CASRSGTEYGYTF.

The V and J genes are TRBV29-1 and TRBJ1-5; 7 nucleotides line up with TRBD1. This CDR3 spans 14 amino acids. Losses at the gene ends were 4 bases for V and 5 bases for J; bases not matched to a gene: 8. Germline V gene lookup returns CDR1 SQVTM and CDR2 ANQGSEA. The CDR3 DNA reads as TGCAGCGTTGGGGCGACAGGGAGCGATCAGCCCCAGCATTTT. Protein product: CSVGATGSDQPQHF.

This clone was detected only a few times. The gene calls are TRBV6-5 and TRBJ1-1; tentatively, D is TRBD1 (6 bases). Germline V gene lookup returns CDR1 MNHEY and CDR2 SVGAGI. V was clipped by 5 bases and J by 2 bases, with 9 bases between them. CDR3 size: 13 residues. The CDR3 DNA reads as TGTGCCAGCAGTGACAGGCCTAACACTGAAGCTTTCTTT. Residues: CASSDRPNTEAFF.

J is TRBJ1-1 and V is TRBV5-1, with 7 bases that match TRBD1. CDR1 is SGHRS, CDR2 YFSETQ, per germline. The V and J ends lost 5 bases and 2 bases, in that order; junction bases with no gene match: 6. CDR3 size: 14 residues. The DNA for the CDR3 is TGCGCCAGCAGGACGGGACAGACTAACACTGAAGCTTTCTTT. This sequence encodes CASRTGQTNTEAFF.

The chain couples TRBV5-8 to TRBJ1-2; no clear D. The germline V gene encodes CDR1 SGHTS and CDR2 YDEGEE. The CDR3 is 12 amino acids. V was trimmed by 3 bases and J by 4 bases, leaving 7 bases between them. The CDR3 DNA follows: TGTGCCAGCAGCTACCAGGTCTATGGCTACACCTTC. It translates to CASSYQVYGYTF.

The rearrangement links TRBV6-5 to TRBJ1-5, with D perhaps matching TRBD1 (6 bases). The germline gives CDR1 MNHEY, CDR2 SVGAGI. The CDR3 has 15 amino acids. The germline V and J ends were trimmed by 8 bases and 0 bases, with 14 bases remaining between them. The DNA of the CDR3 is TGTGCCAGCTCCCCTGGGACATTTAGCAATCAGCCCCAGCATTTT. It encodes CASSPGTFSNQPQHF.

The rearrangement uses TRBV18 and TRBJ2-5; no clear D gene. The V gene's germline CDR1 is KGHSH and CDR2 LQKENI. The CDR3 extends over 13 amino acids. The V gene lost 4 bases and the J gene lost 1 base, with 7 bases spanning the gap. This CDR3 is CASSRGIQETQYF. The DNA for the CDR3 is TGTGCCAGCTCACGAGGAATCCAAGAGACCCAGTACTTC.

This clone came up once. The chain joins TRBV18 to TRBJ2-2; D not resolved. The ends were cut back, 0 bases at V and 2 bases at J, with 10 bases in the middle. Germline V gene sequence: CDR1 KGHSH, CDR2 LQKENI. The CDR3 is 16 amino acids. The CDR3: CASSPPAYANTGELFF. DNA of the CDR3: TGTGCCAGCTCACCACCAGCATACGCCAACACCGGGGAGCTGTTTTTT.

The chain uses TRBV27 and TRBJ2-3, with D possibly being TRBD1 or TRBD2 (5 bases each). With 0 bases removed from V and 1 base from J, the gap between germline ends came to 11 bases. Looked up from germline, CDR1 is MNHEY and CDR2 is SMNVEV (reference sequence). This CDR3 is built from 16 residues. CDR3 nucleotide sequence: TGTGCCAGCAGTTTATCGAGGGGCTTGGGCACAGATACGCAGTATTTT. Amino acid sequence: CASSLSRGLGTDTQYF.

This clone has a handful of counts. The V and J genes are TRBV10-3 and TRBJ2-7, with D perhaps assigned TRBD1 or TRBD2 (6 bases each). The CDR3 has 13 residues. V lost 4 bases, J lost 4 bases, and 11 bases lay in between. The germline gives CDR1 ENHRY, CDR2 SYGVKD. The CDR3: CAISGGAGYEQYF. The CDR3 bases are TGTGCCATCAGTGGGGGGGCGGGATACGAGCAGTACTTC.